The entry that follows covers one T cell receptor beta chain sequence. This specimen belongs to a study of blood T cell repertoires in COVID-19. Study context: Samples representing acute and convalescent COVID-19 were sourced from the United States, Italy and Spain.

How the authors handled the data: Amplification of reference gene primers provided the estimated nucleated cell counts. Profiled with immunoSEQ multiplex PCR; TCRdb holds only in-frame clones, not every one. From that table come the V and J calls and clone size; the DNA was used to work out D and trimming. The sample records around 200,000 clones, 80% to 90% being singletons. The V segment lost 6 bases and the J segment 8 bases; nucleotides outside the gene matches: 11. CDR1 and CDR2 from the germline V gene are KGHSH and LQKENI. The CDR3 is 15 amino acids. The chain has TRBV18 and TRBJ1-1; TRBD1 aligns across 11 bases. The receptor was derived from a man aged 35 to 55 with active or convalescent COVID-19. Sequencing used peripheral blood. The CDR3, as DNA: TGTGCCAGCTCGTACTCCGGGACAGGGGGGGCCGAAGCTTTCTTT. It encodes CASSYSGTGGAEAFF.